A selection of T cell receptor beta chains follows, all from one sample in a study of CXCR3-negative and CXCR3-positive naive CD8 T cells. TCRdb reprocessed the 5' RACE reads and stores each CDR3 protein as one record, lacking DNA. The listing records about 92,000 distinct CDR3 sequences. Sequencing input: naive CXCR3- CD8+ T cells from blood. These receptors were taken from a human donor in good health. Some clones in this sample may be carry-over from other donors' samples. The CDR3 runs from the conserved cysteine through the conserved F or W.

TRBV28,TRBJ2-7,CASSLVGYEQYF
TRBV19,TRBJ2-7,CASSKSIGDEQYF
TRBV29-1,TRBJ1-3,CSVVLWNTIYF
TRBV27,TRBJ2-7,CASSLTGTNYEQYF
TRBV5-6,TRBJ1-4,CASSLGGSNEKLFF
TRBV28,TRBJ2-3,CATRGATTDTQYF
TRBV5-5,TRBJ2-5,CASSLELLTQETQYF
TRBV29-1,TRBJ1-1,CSTLPQGSPMNTEAFF
TRBV19,TRBJ1-2,CASSISQNYGYTF
TRBV20-1,TRBJ2-1,CSARDEREGLNEQFF
TRBV9,TRBJ2-3,CASSGMGAAGGPTDTQYF
TRBV4-3,TRBJ1-2,CASSPKWAVPNYGYTF
TRBV28,TRBJ2-7,CASSSPGLAYEQYF
TRBV5-6,TRBJ2-7,CASSSGGGFYEQYF